One sample yielded the 22 T cell receptor beta chains listed below, sequenced in a study of beta chain features in type 1 diabetes. Points from the study as a whole: Moderately but significantly shorter TCRB CDR3s were found in Type 1 diabetes patients in all four CD4+ subsets.

Since all of the isolated RNA was reverse transcribed, expressed TCRB transcripts were what got sequenced. Sequencing was performed with immunoSEQ multiplex PCR; in TCRdb, only in-frame clones are kept and a portion is missing. The sample lists some 360,000 clones, roughly 9.8% occurring once. Their antigens remain unidentified. Material for sequencing was central memory CD4+ T cells from blood. These TCRs come from a young man with type 1 diabetes.

J is TRBJ1-1 and V is TRBV29-1; perhaps TRBD1 as D (6 bases). Germline assignment: CDR1 SQVTM and CDR2 ANQGSEA. Trimming removed 7 bases from V and 10 bases from J, with 25 bases in between. The CDR3 sequence is 14 residues long. CDR3 region: CSAAGIQGRTAAFF. DNA for the CDR3: TGCAGCGCTGCCGGTATACAGGGACGGACCGCAGCTTTCTTT.

The chain links TRBV30 to TRBJ1-2, with D uncertain. CDR3 size: 15 residues. Germline CDR1 reads GTSNPN; CDR2 reads SVGIG (reference sequence). The V end was cut by 1 base, the J end by 1 base, with 13 bases between. Here the CDR3 reads CAWSAPIGDNYGYTF. CDR3 nucleotide sequence: TGTGCCTGGAGTGCCCCAATCGGGGATAACTATGGCTACACCTTC.

The V gene is TRBV7-9, the J gene TRBJ1-1; 9 nucleotides line up with TRBD1. This CDR3 has 14 amino acids. Germline V gives CDR1 SEHNR, CDR2 FQNEAQ (reference sequence). The V gene end was trimmed by 7 bases and the J gene end by 4 bases; junction bases not matched to a gene: 7. CDR3 region: CASIGTGWGTEAFF. The CDR3 nucleotides read TGTGCCAGCATCGGGACAGGGTGGGGCACTGAAGCTTTCTTT.

This clone was picked up a small number of times. The chain combines TRBV6-1 with TRBJ1-4; no reliable D call. V was trimmed by 5 bases and J by 8 bases, leaving 12 bases between them. Germline assignment: CDR1 MNHNS and CDR2 SASEGT. The CDR3 has 13 residues. The CDR3 here is CASSSRASEKLFF. CDR3 nucleotides: TGTGCCAGCAGTTCCCGGGCCAGCGAAAAACTGTTTTTT.

This clone was counted a few times. This chain uses TRBV29-1 with TRBJ2-1; D is ambiguous. There are 12 residues in the CDR3. Trimming pared 7 bases from V and 7 bases from J, leaving 14 bases between. The germline V gene has CDR1 SQVTM and CDR2 ANQGSEA. The CDR3 DNA is TGCAGCGGCCTAAGGCAAGTAAATGAGCAGTTCTTC. Translated, it gives CSGLRQVNEQFF.

In its sample, this clone was seen once. The chain joins TRBV28 to TRBJ2-1; 10 nucleotides line up with TRBD2. This CDR3 region has 15 residues. CDR1 and CDR2 from the germline V gene are MDHEN and SYDVKM. V lost 6 bases, J lost 4 bases, and 6 bases stayed unmatched. Here the CDR3 reads CASSPSGRGYNEQFF. Written as DNA, the CDR3 is TGTGCCAGCAGCCCCAGCGGGAGGGGGTACAATGAGCAGTTCTTC.

This clone appeared a few times. The CDR3: CASSQFCGFYEQYF. In DNA form, the CDR3 reads TGCGCCAGCAGTCAATTTTGCGGGTTCTACGAGCAGTACTTC. The gene calls are TRBV23-1 and TRBJ2-7, with a tentative D call TRBD2 (5 bases). Being an ORF, TRBV23-1 has a function that is uncertain. This CDR3 is built from 14 residues. Trimming took off 1 base at V and 3 bases at J, with 10 bases between the two ends.

This clone was observed many times. The chain joins TRBV28 to TRBJ2-1, with TRBD2 matching 12 bases. The CDR3 length is 16 residues. V gave up 1 base and J gave up 7 bases; unmatched junction bases: 5. Per the germline V gene, CDR1 is MDHEN and CDR2 is SYDVKM. CDR3 in amino acids: CASSLSGLAGRNEQFF. In DNA form, the CDR3 reads TGTGCCAGCAGTTTATCAGGACTAGCGGGGCGGAATGAGCAGTTCTTC.

This clone was found many times. V and J are TRBV7-9 and TRBJ1-3, with D unclear. The germline V and J ends were trimmed by 3 bases and 0 bases, with 15 bases remaining between them. The CDR3 has 17 residues. CDR1 is SEHNR and CDR2 is FQNEAQ in the germline V gene (reference sequence). The CDR3 region has the DNA TGTGCCAGCAGCTTGGGGTCATTGGCCAACTCTGGAAACACCATATATTTT. Residues: CASSLGSLANSGNTIYF. Variable domain in full (rest from reference TRBV7-9 and TRBJ1-3): DTGVSQNPRHKITKRGQNVTFRCDPISEHNRLYWYRQTLGQGPEFLTYFQNEAQLEKSRLLSDRFSAERPKGSFSTLEIQRTEQGDSAMYLCASSLGSLANSGNTIYFGEGSWLTVV.

In the case of this clone: The same CDR3 is also encoded by other DNA sequences in this sample. The chain links TRBV9 to TRBJ2-1, with TRBD2 as a possible D gene (5 bases). The CDR3 loop spans 13 amino acids. Per the germline V gene, CDR1 is SGDLS and CDR2 is YYNGEE. Trimming stripped 0 bases from V and 4 bases from J, with 5 bases between. The DNA of the CDR3 is TGTGCCAGCAGCGTAGGGGAGTACAATGAGCAGTTCTTC. It encodes CASSVGEYNEQFF.

This rearrangement joins TRBV6-5 to TRBJ1-5; 7 bases align to TRBD1. V shed 2 bases and J 3 bases; nucleotides not matched to a gene: 7. This CDR3 is 16 amino acids long. CDR1 and CDR2 from the germline V gene are MNHEY and SVGAGI. The CDR3 region has the DNA TGTGCCAGCAGTTACCGACAGGGAACGTACAATCAGCCCCAGCATTTT. As protein: CASSYRQGTYNQPQHF.

This sequence joins TRBV6-1 and TRBJ2-5; D remains ambiguous. This CDR3 spans 13 amino acids. The ends were cut back, 7 bases at V and 1 base at J, with 10 bases in the middle. Germline loops: CDR1 MNHNS, CDR2 SASEGT. CDR3 nucleotide sequence: TGTGCCAGCACTCCGACGGCCCAAGAGACCCAGTACTTC. This encodes CASTPTAQETQYF.

The chain has TRBV11-2 and TRBJ2-7; possible D gene TRBD2, 6 bases. The CDR3 runs to 15 residues. The germline V gene encodes CDR1 SGHAT and CDR2 FQNNGV. Trimming took off 8 bases at V and 5 bases at J, with 22 bases between the two ends. The chain's CDR3 is CASSEFGGTIHEQYF. The CDR3, as DNA: TGTGCCAGCTCCGAATTCGGCGGGACGATCCACGAGCAGTACTTC. The full variable domain, in which reference TRBV11-2 and TRBJ2-7 provide the parts outside the CDR3, is EAGVAQSPRYKIIEKRQSVAFWCNPISGHATLYWYQQILGQGPKLLIQFQNNGVVDDSQLPKDRFSAERLKGVDSTLKIQPAKLEDSAVYLCASSEFGGTIHEQYFGPGTRLTVT.

The table lists this clone with a few counts. This sequence joins TRBV14 and TRBJ2-3; D unresolved. Germline V CDR1 and CDR2: SGHDN, FVKESK. Trimming left V 1 base short and J 2 bases short, with 7 bases between. The CDR3 spans 14 residues. The CDR3 is CASSQVSPTDTQYF. The CDR3 coding sequence is TGTGCCAGCAGCCAAGTATCTCCCACAGATACGCAGTATTTT. Complete variable domain (other parts from reference TRBV14 and TRBJ2-3): EAGVTQFPSHSVIEKGQTVTLRCDPISGHDNLYWYRRVMGKEIKFLLHFVKESKQDESGMPNNRFLAERTGGTYSTLKVQPAELEDSGVYFCASSQVSPTDTQYFGPGTRLTVL.

This clone was recorded many times. The rearrangement uses TRBV11-1 and TRBJ1-5; no clear D gene. The CDR3 runs to 13 residues. Germline V gene sequence: CDR1 SGHAT, CDR2 FQDESV (reference sequence). V was trimmed by 4 bases and J by 4 bases, leaving 8 bases between them. The CDR3 bases are TGTGCCAGCAGCTCAACAGTTAATCAGCCCCAGCATTTT. Its translation: CASSSTVNQPQHF.

This chain connects TRBV5-1 to TRBJ2-1; 11 nucleotides match TRBD2. The CDR3 has 16 residues. V was clipped by 2 bases and J by 7 bases; unmatched bases: 8. Germline V gene sequence: CDR1 SGHRS, CDR2 YFSETQ. In DNA, the CDR3 is TGCGCCAGCAGCTTAACCACTAGCGGGAGAAATAATGAGCAGTTCTTC. This translates into CASSLTTSGRNNEQFF. Full variable domain (rest looked up from reference TRBV5-1 and TRBJ2-1): KAGVTQTPRYLIKTRGQQVTLSCSPISGHRSVSWYQQTPGQGLQFLFEYFSETQRNKGNFPGRFSGRQFSNSRSEMNVSTLELGDSALYLCASSLTTSGRNNEQFFGPGTRLTVL.

The chain combines TRBV5-1 with TRBJ2-4, with no clear D. CDR1 and CDR2 from the germline V gene are SGHRS and YFSETQ. Trimming pared 3 bases from V and 6 bases from J, leaving 13 bases between. The CDR3 spans 14 residues. The CDR3 DNA is TGCGCCAGCAGCTCCAACGGTGTGGGAAACATTCAGTACTTC. This gives the protein CASSSNGVGNIQYF. Based on the CDR3 plus reference TRBV5-1 and TRBJ2-4, the full variable domain is KAGVTQTPRYLIKTRGQQVTLSCSPISGHRSVSWYQQTPGQGLQFLFEYFSETQRNKGNFPGRFSGRQFSNSRSEMNVSTLELGDSALYLCASSSNGVGNIQYFGAGTRLSVL.

The chain links TRBV5-6 to TRBJ1-2; D gene ambiguous. Germline V gene sequence: CDR1 SGHDT, CDR2 YYEEEE. The length of the CDR3 is 12 residues. Trimming took 0 bases from V and 6 from J, leaving 6 bases between them. The CDR3 region is CASSLVQDGYTF. In DNA, the CDR3 is TGTGCCAGCAGCTTGGTCCAGGATGGCTACACCTTC.

This clone was counted many times. The chain is built from TRBV28 and TRBJ2-7; 9 nucleotides agree with TRBD1. With 5 bases clipped from V and 5 bases from J, the junction kept 7 bases outside the gene matches. Germline CDR1 and CDR2: MDHEN and SYDVKM. The CDR3 extends over 14 amino acids. The CDR3 reads CASSPGQGINEQYF. In DNA, the CDR3 is TGTGCCAGCAGTCCGGGACAGGGAATCAACGAGCAGTACTTC.

This rearrangement joins TRBV4-1 to TRBJ2-7; D call uncertain. From germline, CDR1 is MGHRA and CDR2 YSYEKL. Trimming left V 2 bases short and J 2 bases short, with 19 bases between. CDR3 length equals 17 residues. The CDR3 bases are TGCGCCAGCAGCCAAACGGCCATTGGCAGGTCTACCTACGAGCAGTACTTC. Protein: CASSQTAIGRSTYEQYF.

This clone was detected a few times. The chain employs TRBV5-6 and TRBJ1-2, with D unresolved. This CDR3 has 14 residues. Trimming shortened V by 0 bases and J by 3 bases, and 9 bases separated the two germline ends. CDR1 and CDR2 from the germline V gene are SGHDT and YYEEEE. The CDR3 sequence: CASSLGAADYGYTF. The CDR3 DNA is TGTGCCAGCAGCTTGGGGGCGGCGGACTATGGCTACACCTTC.

V and J are TRBV30 and TRBJ2-5; D gene unclear. Germline values: CDR1 GTSNPN, CDR2 SVGIG (reference sequence). Trimming pared 3 bases from V and 1 base from J, leaving 6 bases between. The length of the CDR3 is 12 residues. CDR3 in amino acids: CAWSASQETQYF. The CDR3 DNA reads as TGTGCCTGGAGCGCCTCCCAAGAGACCCAGTACTTC.